Listed here are 20 T cell receptor beta chains from one sample, sequenced in a study of shared clonotypes between healthy human individuals. CD45RO-negative, CCR7-selected cells formed the naive CD8 fraction, which excluded terminally differentiated effector memory CD45RA+ cells. Repertoires were generated with immunoSEQ multiplex PCR, while TCRdb's copy carries only in-frame clones and drops some. Of some 740,000 clones in the sample, 90% to 95% were seen once. The specimen was naive CD8+ T cells sorted from blood. These receptors were obtained from a man aged 30-40 years in good health.

This chain connects TRBV4-1 to TRBJ2-5; D unclear. Germline V gene lookup returns CDR1 MGHRA and CDR2 YSYEKL. Trimming cost V 0 bases and J 5 bases, with 7 bases left between them. The CDR3 spans 13 residues. DNA for the CDR3: TGCGCCAGCAGCCAAGAATCGAGCGAGACCCAGTACTTC. Its translation: CASSQESSETQYF.

The chain combines TRBV2 with TRBJ2-7; 8 bases line up with TRBD1. Trimming cost V 1 base and J 4 bases; bases outside gene matches: 0. CDR1 is SNHLY, CDR2 FYNNEI, per germline. CDR3 length equals 13 residues. The CDR3 bases are TGTGCCAGCAGTGAAGGGACAGGGTACGAGCAGTACTTC. It is translated as CASSEGTGYEQYF.

The CDR3 nucleotides read TGTGCCAGCAGGGACTATAGCGGAGACCCCACCGGGGAGCTGTTTTTT. The encoded protein is CASRDYSGDPTGELFF. The chain combines TRBV28 with TRBJ2-2; possible D gene TRBD2, 6 bases. CDR1 and CDR2 (germline): MDHEN, SYDVKM. V shed 6 bases and J shed 4 bases, with 18 bases lying between them. This CDR3 spans 16 amino acids.

V usage is TRBV19 and J usage is TRBJ2-5; TRBD2 matches 12 bases. The length of the CDR3 is 14 residues. With 4 bases clipped from V and 11 bases from J, the junction kept 8 bases outside the gene matches. Germline lookup yields CDR1 LNHDA and CDR2 SQIVND (reference sequence). CDR3 region: CASSRGLAGRGQYF. In nucleotides, the CDR3 is TGTGCCAGTAGTAGAGGACTAGCGGGAAGGGGGCAGTACTTC.

The chain is built from TRBV7-9 and TRBJ2-6; weak D call: TRBD2 (5 bases). Trimming stripped 6 bases from V and 0 bases from J, with 15 bases between. The CDR3 has 17 residues. CDR1 is SEHNR, CDR2 FQNEAQ, per germline (reference sequence). CDR3 nucleotides: TGTGCCAGCAGTCCCGGCGGAGGCGCCTCTGGGGCCAACGTCCTGACTTTC. Translated, it gives CASSPGGGASGANVLTF.

As for this clone: The same CDR3 can be traced to other DNA sequences in this sample. The chain combines TRBV10-3 with TRBJ2-7; 8 nucleotides line up with TRBD2. The germline gives CDR1 ENHRY, CDR2 SYGVKD. This CDR3 contains 14 residues. Losses at the gene ends were 3 bases for V and 1 base for J; bases not matched to a gene: 2. Written as DNA, the CDR3 is TGTGCCATCAGTGAAAGCGGGAGTTCCTACGAGCAGTACTTC. This gives the protein CAISESGSSYEQYF.

This chain links TRBV5-6 with TRBJ2-1; 9 nucleotides match TRBD1. The CDR3 is 15 amino acids. The V gene end was trimmed by 7 bases and the J gene end by 4 bases; junction bases not matched to a gene: 9. Germline CDR1 reads SGHDT; CDR2 reads YYEEEE. The CDR3 DNA reads TGTGCCAGCGACATCGGGACAGGGACATACAATGAGCAGTTCTTC. It encodes CASDIGTGTYNEQFF.

The chain carries TRBV9 and TRBJ2-3, with TRBD1 matching over 10 bases. V trimming: 3 bases; J trimming: 3 bases; junction bases outside the gene matches: 4. Germline CDR1 SGDLS, CDR2 YYNGEE. The CDR3 consists of 15 residues. The CDR3 nucleotides read TGTGCCAGCAGCGAGAGGACAGGGGGGACAGATACGCAGTATTTT. It encodes CASSERTGGTDTQYF.

CDR3 loop: CASRTQGAENTIYF. The CDR3 DNA is TGTGCCAGCAGGACCCAGGGGGCGGAGAACACCATATATTTT. The chain uses TRBV28 and TRBJ1-3, with 8 bases that match TRBD1. The J segment lost 7 bases and the V segment lost 6 bases, leaving 8 bases of the junction unmatched. CDR3 length: 14 residues. Germline CDR1 MDHEN, CDR2 SYDVKM. Variable domain in full (rest from reference TRBV28 and TRBJ1-3): DVKVTQSSRYLVKRTGEKVFLECVQDMDHENMFWYRQDPGLGLRLIYFSYDVKMKEKGDIPEGYSVSREKKERFSLILESASTNQTSMYLCASRTQGAENTIYFGEGSWLTVV.

This clone was picked up one time. The V call is TRBV29-1, the J call TRBJ2-1, with TRBD1 matching 7 bases. Germline-derived CDR1 and CDR2 are SQVTM and ANQGSEA. J was trimmed by 8 bases and V by 5 bases; bases with no gene match: 12. The CDR3 contains 14 residues. This CDR3 is CSVSLRGPEDEQFF. The CDR3 coding sequence is TGCAGCGTTTCTCTGAGGGGGCCGGAGGATGAGCAGTTCTTC.

V usage is TRBV27 and J usage is TRBJ2-1; D is undetermined. V shed 4 bases and J shed 0 bases, with 7 bases lying between them. Germline CDR1 and CDR2: MNHEY and SMNVEV (reference sequence). This CDR3 spans 14 amino acids. DNA for the CDR3: TGTGCCAGCAGTTCGAGTTCCTCCTACAATGAGCAGTTCTTC. This translates into CASSSSSSYNEQFF.

The genes are TRBV28 and TRBJ2-1; TRBD1 or TRBD2 may be the D gene (5 bases each). This CDR3 comprises 13 residues. Germline V gene data show CDR1 as MDHEN and CDR2 as SYDVKM. V shed 10 bases and J shed 2 bases, with 12 bases lying between them. The chain's CDR3 is CAIDGGTYNEQFF. Here the CDR3 DNA reads TGTGCCATTGATGGGGGAACCTACAATGAGCAGTTCTTC.

CDR3 amino acids: CASSQGANYGYTF. The CDR3 region has the DNA TGCGCCAGCAGTCAGGGGGCTAACTATGGCTACACCTTC. The gene calls are TRBV23-1 and TRBJ1-2; maybe TRBD1 (5 bases). Being an ORF, TRBV23-1 has a function that is uncertain. The V and J ends lost 3 bases and 0 bases respectively, with 5 bases between them. The CDR3 length is 13 residues.

As regards this clone: Germline and junction disagree at one end, which may indicate a read error. The chain combines TRBV7-7 with TRBJ2-7, with TRBD2 matching over 7 bases. Germline CDR1 SSHAT, CDR2 FNYEAQ (reference sequence). The CDR3 runs to 14 residues. CDR3 in amino acids: CASSPGGSTDEQYF. In DNA, the CDR3 is TGTGCTAGCAGCCCGGGAGGTTCAACGGACGAGCAGTACTTC.

The chain has TRBV28 and TRBJ2-5; tentative D call: TRBD2 (6 bases). Germline V gene lookup returns CDR1 MDHEN and CDR2 SYDVKM. Trimming stripped 2 bases from V and 1 base from J, with 17 bases between. The CDR3 runs to 17 residues. The CDR3 is CASSLPLGLPPQETQYF. CDR3 nucleotide sequence: TGTGCCAGCAGTTTACCCCTCGGACTACCCCCCCAAGAGACCCAGTACTTC.

The chain has TRBV10-1 and TRBJ1-1; D gene uncertain. With 6 bases removed from V and 0 bases from J, the gap between germline ends came to 8 bases. Germline CDR1 WNHNN, CDR2 SYGVQD (reference sequence). The CDR3 spans 13 residues. The DNA for the CDR3 is TGCGCCAGCAGCAGAGACATGAACACTGAAGCTTTCTTT. Translation gives CASSRDMNTEAFF.

The V call is TRBV29-1, the J call TRBJ2-7; 9 nucleotides agree with TRBD2. The germline V gene has CDR1 SQVTM and CDR2 ANQGSEA. After removal of 6 bases from V and 4 bases from J, the junction contained 10 bases not matched to a gene. The CDR3 has 14 residues. CDR3 bases: TGCAGCGTAATATTGACTAGCGGCAATTACGAGCAGTACTTC. Amino acids: CSVILTSGNYEQYF.

The chain carries TRBV7-9 and TRBJ2-7, with D possibly TRBD2 on 9 matching bases. Trimming took off 4 bases at V and 6 bases at J, with 25 bases between the two ends. Germline V gene data show CDR1 as SEHNR and CDR2 as FQNEAQ (reference sequence). CDR3 length equals 17 residues. Here the CDR3 DNA reads TGTGCCAGCAGCTACATTGACAGGGGTGATAGCGGGAGCGAGCAGTACTTC. This gives the protein CASSYIDRGDSGSEQYF. Full variable domain (missing parts from reference TRBV7-9 and TRBJ2-7): DTGVSQNPRHKITKRGQNVTFRCDPISEHNRLYWYRQTLGQGPEFLTYFQNEAQLEKSRLLSDRFSAERPKGSFSTLEIQRTEQGDSAMYLCASSYIDRGDSGSEQYFGPGTRLTVT.

The chain combines TRBV4-1 with TRBJ2-7, with 9 bases lining up with TRBD1. With 0 bases clipped from V and 2 bases from J, the junction kept 2 bases outside the gene matches. Looked up from germline, CDR1 is MGHRA and CDR2 is YSYEKL. This CDR3 has 15 residues. CDR3 amino acids: CASSQEGQGTYEQYF. CDR3 nucleotides: TGCGCCAGCAGCCAAGAGGGACAGGGCACCTACGAGCAGTACTTC.

The chain joins TRBV5-4 to TRBJ2-3; 9 bases are shared with TRBD2. The trim removed 2 bases at V and 6 bases at J, leaving 7 bases unmatched. Germline CDR1 and CDR2: SGHNT and YYREEE (reference sequence). The CDR3 length is 15 residues. As DNA, the CDR3 is TGTGCCAGCAGCTTCCTTAGCGGGAGTACGGATACGCAGTATTTT. It translates to CASSFLSGSTDTQYF.